This T cell receptor beta chain was captured in a study of T cell clonotyping in hematopoietic cell transplantation (dated by TCRdb to the early 2020s). About the full investigation: The study collected 130 or so blood samples from 35 to 40 consecutive transplant recipients and their related donors. Patient recruitment ran from 2015 to early 2017, and follow-up continued until September 2020 or death. The study at large found these results: Inverse Simpson Index values from donors and from recipients before transplant predicted broader TCR repertoire diversity after transplant. The sample size was limited, and CD4 and CD8 repertoire contributions could not be separated because cells were not sorted. Just a small fraction of recipient repertoires overlapped with donor repertoires, and more than 95% appeared de novo at the given depth. After transplant, TCR diversity in recipients dropped, and pathologically expanded clonotypes increased progressively from day 30 to day 180.

Blood samples for TCR beta sequencing were provided by related transplant donors. Nuclei Lysis Solution was used to extract genomic DNA from fresh or cryopreserved unfractionated peripheral blood mononuclear cells. About this clone: Its antigen is still unknown. Per-nucleotide qualities are absent, and no much larger clonotype sits a single base away.

V lost 3 bases and J lost 3 bases; the stretch between them is 15 bases long. The germline V gene (reference sequence) supplies CDR1 LNHDA and CDR2 SQIVND. The CDR3 starts with the cysteine, ends with the phenylalanine, and has 15 residues. The only DNA kept is the CDR3, 45 bases in frame from the first base. The immunoSEQ assay, a bias-controlled multiplex PCR with V- and J-specific primers, was used to amplify TCR beta CDR3 regions from genomic DNA. A second PCR step added a proprietary barcode and Illumina adapter sequences to the CDR3 amplicons. An Illumina MiSeq instrument was used for sequencing of the CDR3 libraries. Regarding the original processing steps: Export and quality control were performed with immunoSEQ Analyzer 3.0, and downstream analyses were performed with R Bioconductor and Immunarch. Only productive rearrangements in the normalized downsampled data set were used to calculate repertoire metrics. In the normalized cohort, a clonotype counted as pathologically expanded if the clonotype was larger than 5 templates. The Inverse Simpson Index served as the measure of repertoire diversity. To capture all clonotypes, CMV-specificity analyses were performed on the non-normalized data set. TCRdb mirrors the immuneACCESS table, restricted to in-frame sequences. Some clones are absent from its copies; in checked studies, under half trace to an unresolved V gene, and the reason for the others is unknown. V, J and clone size derive from that table, while D and trimming were established from the DNA sequence. This sample comprises 4,800 or so clones, about nine tenths of them detected only once. Around 4.6% of the sample goes to the ten largest clones.

The TCR was taken from a man aged 35 to 55 in good health. Some clones in this sample may be carry-over from other donors' samples. Material for sequencing was peripheral blood mononuclear cells. This receptor chain uses TRBV19 and TRBJ2-7; the D element might be TRBD1 or TRBD2, as each aligns at 6 bases. The CDR3 here reads CASSMGRGPLYEQYF. The DNA sequence reads TGTGCCAGTAGTATGGGCCGGGGGCCACTCTACGAGCAGTACTTC.